This T cell receptor beta chain originates from a study of T-cell reconstitution after alpha-beta-depleted transplantation in children. Germline V lookup: CDR1 SGHVS, CDR2 FQNEAQ. The CDR3 sequence is 15 residues long. The V gene lost 5 bases and the J gene lost 7 bases, with 17 bases spanning the gap. TCRbeta library construction was performed incorporating unique molecular identifiers. TCRdb fed the PCR reads into MiXCR, producing one record per CDR3 protein. The profile shows almost 500,000 distinct CDR3 sequences, under 15% of them singletons. The source of this sequence is a human donor who donated a stem cell graft to a child with combined immunodeficiency. The specimen was PBMCs from the stem cell graft donor, collected from the stem cell graft. The chain carries TRBV7-8 and TRBJ2-2, with D perhaps matching TRBD1 (6 bases). The CDR3 coding sequence is TGTGCCAGCAGCCTTTCTCAAGAGGGGGACGGGGAGCTGTTTTTT. It specifies CASSLSQEGDGELFF.